This T cell receptor beta chain is from a study of blood T cell repertoires in COVID-19. Study details: From T cells, B-cell-depleted T cells, or PBMCs came the material, which was cDNA or gDNA.

Clones were sequenced by immunoSEQ multiplex PCR, and TCRdb holds only the in-frame ones, with some missing. The sample comprises approximately 70,000 clones, 88% of which are singletons, and roughly 4.6% rests with the top ten. Sequencing was done on a sample of peripheral blood. The sequence came from a human donor in a cohort sampled during active COVID-19.

The CDR3 loop is CASTPQRTSATDTQYF. As DNA, the CDR3 is TGTGCCAGCACTCCTCAAAGGACTAGCGCCACAGATACGCAGTATTTT. The chain links TRBV5-4 to TRBJ2-3, with 9 bases aligning to TRBD2. Per the germline V gene, CDR1 is SGHNT and CDR2 is YYREEE (reference sequence). The CDR3 extends over 16 amino acids. Trimming at V came to 6 bases and at J to 2 bases, leaving 10 bases not matched to a gene.